The 31 T cell receptor beta chains given below trace back to one sample, sequenced in a study of T cell repertoires in cytomegalovirus infection. Via MiXCR, TCRdb re-called the reads, giving one row per CDR3 protein. The sample has around 770,000 distinct CDR3 sequences; under 35% are singletons. No antigen is known for these receptors. This sample comprised cultured CD8+ T cells from PBMCs, obtained from culture after CMV antigen stimulation. These receptors all come from a human donor in good health (CMV status not recorded). Some clones in this sample may be carry-over from other donors' samples.

This clonotype was found a few times. V usage is TRBV2 and J usage is TRBJ1-4; tentative D call: TRBD1 (6 bases). Trimming stripped 3 bases from V and 7 bases from J, with 12 bases between. The CDR3 contains 14 residues. Germline V lookup: CDR1 SNHLY, CDR2 FYNNEI. In nucleotides, the CDR3 is TGTGCCAGCAGTGACCCAGGGGATAGTGAAAAACTGTTTTTT. This gives the protein CASSDPGDSEKLFF.

J is TRBJ2-7 and V is TRBV3-1, with D possibly TRBD1 on 6 matching bases. This CDR3 has 15 residues. V lost 3 bases and J lost 0, with 12 bases in between. Germline V CDR1 and CDR2: LGHDT, YNNKEL (reference sequence). CDR3 region: CASSQTGSSSYEQYF. Here the CDR3 DNA reads TGTGCCAGCAGCCAGACAGGCTCAAGCTCCTACGAGCAGTACTTC.

This clonotype was picked up many times. V is TRBV6-1 and J is TRBJ2-5, with 11 bases lining up with TRBD1. The CDR3 extends over 15 amino acids. The junction had 7 bases not matched to a gene; V was cut back by 5 bases and J by 5 bases. CDR1 MNHNS and CDR2 SASEGT come from the germline V gene. The CDR3, as DNA: TGTGCCAGCAGTACAGGACAGGGGGCTGGGGAGACCCAGTACTTC. This codes for CASSTGQGAGETQYF.

CDR3 nucleotides: TGTGCCAGCAGCCTCGATGCTTACGATGAAGCTTTCTTT. The encoded protein is CASSLDAYDEAFF. The chain recombines TRBV6-8 with TRBJ1-1, with D unclear. Germline V gives CDR1 MNHGY, CDR2 SAAAGT. The CDR3 has 13 residues. The ends were cut back, 6 bases at V and 7 bases at J, with 15 bases in the middle.

The V gene is TRBV6-5, the J gene TRBJ2-3, with D maybe TRBD1 (6 bases). The ends were cut back, 0 bases at V and 2 bases at J, with 18 bases in the middle. Looked up from germline, CDR1 is MNHEY and CDR2 is SVGAGI. This CDR3 has 18 residues. The CDR3 region has the DNA TGTGCCAGCAGTTACTCGGCCTCACAGGGCTATCCCACAGATACGCAGTATTTT. As protein: CASSYSASQGYPTDTQYF.

This clonotype has a count of ten or more. Relative to the germline gene, one junction end is altered; a read error may explain this. In DNA form, the CDR3 reads TGTGCCAGCAGCCTTCGGGTTAGCTCCTACAATGAGCAGTTCTTC. Amino acids: CASSLRVSSYNEQFF. The chain recombines TRBV4-1 with TRBJ2-1; D gene unclear. The CDR3 loop spans 15 amino acids. CDR1 is MGHRA and CDR2 is YSYEKL in the germline V gene.

Many counts were recorded for this clonotype. The chain is built from TRBV10-3 and TRBJ2-7; maybe TRBD1 (6 bases). V was shortened by 6 bases and J by 2 bases, with 14 bases between the two germline ends. The CDR3 runs 14 residues. Germline V gives CDR1 ENHRY, CDR2 SYGVKD. CDR3 DNA: TGTGCCATCAGCCCCGGGACAAGGGCCTACGAGCAGTACGTC. It specifies CAISPGTRAYEQYV.

The chain joins TRBV4-1 to TRBJ1-2; D not resolved. CDR3 length: 13 residues. The V and J ends lost 4 bases and 6 bases respectively, with 12 bases between them. Per germline, CDR1 MGHRA and CDR2 YSYEKL. CDR3 DNA: TGCGCCAGCAGCCTCGGTACGATGAATGGCTACACCTTC. Its protein product is CASSLGTMNGYTF.

The chain couples TRBV9 to TRBJ2-5, with 7 bases aligning to TRBD2. The CDR3 contains 16 residues. CDR1 and CDR2 (germline): SGDLS, YYNGEE. Trimming cost V 4 bases and J 2 bases; bases outside gene matches: 11. CDR3 in DNA: TGTGCCAGCAGCCCCCCCCCAGGGAGGGCTCAAGAGACCCAGTACTTC. Protein: CASSPPPGRAQETQYF.

A few counts support this clonotype. The chain combines TRBV15 with TRBJ2-2, with D perhaps assigned TRBD1 or TRBD2 (5 bases each). V lost 0 bases and J 2 bases, leaving 13 bases between the germline ends. This CDR3 spans 17 amino acids. Per germline, CDR1 LNHNV and CDR2 YYDKDF (reference sequence). CDR3 in DNA: TGTGCCACCAGCAGAGATAGAGGGACCTCTAACACCGGGGAGCTGTTTTTT. This gives the protein CATSRDRGTSNTGELFF.

Concerning this clonotype itself: This may be a read error, as it is one base from a much larger clone. This chain links TRBV7-9 with TRBJ2-1; perhaps TRBD2 as D (5 bases). The CDR3 runs to 14 residues. From germline, CDR1 is SEHNR and CDR2 FQNEAQ (reference sequence). The CDR3 sequence: CASGKVDSCNEQFF. The CDR3 bases are TGTGCCAGCGGGAAAGTGGACTCCTGCAATGAGCAGTTCTTC.

This clonotype was counted at least ten times. This chain connects TRBV6-1 to TRBJ2-7; perhaps TRBD2 as D (6 bases). V shed 11 bases and J shed 3 bases, with 14 bases lying between them. This CDR3 has 12 amino acids. The germline V gene encodes CDR1 MNHNS and CDR2 SASEGT. As DNA, the CDR3 is TGTGCCTTACTGACCGGGGGCTACGAGCAGTACTTC. Amino acid sequence: CALLTGGYEQYF.

The V and J genes are TRBV6-1 and TRBJ1-3; a weak D match, TRBD1 (6 bases). The CDR3 is made up of 15 amino acids. Germline V lookup: CDR1 MNHNS, CDR2 SASEGT. V gave up 3 bases and J gave up 4 bases, with 13 bases separating them. The CDR3 spells CASSDFQGPGNTIYF. DNA of the CDR3: TGTGCCAGCAGTGATTTTCAGGGGCCCGGAAACACCATATATTTT.

This clonotype showed up just a few times. This chain links TRBV6-2 or TRBV6-3 with TRBJ2-3, with D perhaps matching TRBD2 (5 bases). CDR1 and CDR2 (germline): MNHEY, SVGEGT. Trimming removed 7 bases from V and 11 bases from J, with 16 bases in between. CDR3 length equals 12 residues. The DNA of the CDR3 is TGTGCCAGCAATACGCGAAGTAGCGAGCAGTATTTT. As protein: CASNTRSSEQYF.

V is TRBV7-9 and J is TRBJ2-7, with D perhaps TRBD2 (5 bases). The CDR3 is 13 residues long. V was trimmed by 5 bases and J by 2 bases, leaving 10 bases between them. Germline CDR1 and CDR2: SEHNR and FQNEAQ (reference sequence). Here the CDR3 DNA reads TGTGCCAGCAGCCCCGACGGGGCCTACGAGCAGTACGTC. This sequence encodes CASSPDGAYEQYV.

At least ten counts were recorded for this clonotype. The rearrangement links TRBV2 to TRBJ1-2; D remains ambiguous. Trimming took 4 bases from V and 5 from J, leaving 2 bases between them. Germline V gene data show CDR1 as SNHLY and CDR2 as FYNNEI. The CDR3 sequence is 10 residues long. CDR3 nucleotides: TGTGCCAGCAGTGGGTATGGCTACACCTTC. Protein sequence: CASSGYGYTF.

This clonotype has only a few counts. The J gene is TRBJ2-1, the V gene TRBV2, with TRBD1 identical over 10 bases. The trim removed 8 bases at V and 2 bases at J, leaving 3 bases unmatched. Germline V CDR1 and CDR2: SNHLY, FYNNEI. There are 14 residues in the CDR3. DNA for the CDR3: TGTGCCAGCGCTGACAGGGGGCCCTACAATGAGCAGTTCTTC. It translates to CASADRGPYNEQFF.

As regards this clonotype: The conserved closing phenylalanine or tryptophan is absent in this CDR3, likely reflecting a read error. This CDR3 is CASMRGLVEAQYL. CDR3 nucleotide sequence: TGTGCCAGCATGAGAGGTCTCGTTGAGGCCCAGTACTTA. V usage is TRBV6-2 or TRBV6-3 and J usage is TRBJ2-5; D ambiguous. This CDR3 region has 13 residues. Trimming cost V 7 bases and J 9 bases, with 18 bases left between them. Germline loops: CDR1 MNHEY, CDR2 SVGEGT.

The CDR3 nucleotides are TGTGCCATCAGTGCCTTTCGGGGGGCCCCCTACAATGAGCAGTTCTTC. Translation gives CAISAFRGAPYNEQFF. The rearrangement uses TRBV10-3 and TRBJ2-1, with TRBD2 as a possible D gene (7 bases). Trimming removed 4 bases at V and 2 bases at J, with 15 bases between. The CDR3 is made up of 16 amino acids. Per germline, CDR1 ENHRY and CDR2 SYGVKD.

In its sample, this clonotype was seen a few times. The DNA for the CDR3 is TGTGCCAGCAGCTACGGGACTGGCAAGTGGGAGACCCAGTACTTC. Residues: CASSYGTGKWETQYF. The chain links TRBV11-2 to TRBJ2-5; TRBD2 might be the D (6 bases). This CDR3 comprises 15 residues. CDR1 SGHAT and CDR2 FQNNGV come from the germline V gene. The V end lost 4 bases, the J end lost 5 bases, and 17 bases lay between the germline ends. Complete variable domain (other parts from reference TRBV11-2 and TRBJ2-5): EAGVAQSPRYKIIEKRQSVAFWCNPISGHATLYWYQQILGQGPKLLIQFQNNGVVDDSQLPKDRFSAERLKGVDSTLKIQPAKLEDSAVYLCASSYGTGKWETQYFGPGTRLLVL.

Only a few counts were recorded for this clonotype. CDR3 in DNA: TGTGCCAGCAGACCCGGACTAGCGGGGTTGGGCACAGATACGCAGTATTTT. Translated, it gives CASRPGLAGLGTDTQYF. This sequence joins TRBV12-3 or TRBV12-4 and TRBJ2-3, with 12 bases identical to TRBD2. The CDR3 has 17 amino acids. Germline trimming cut 6 bases from V and 1 base from J; bases unmatched to any gene: 8.

The V gene is TRBV5-3, the J gene TRBJ2-7; D perhaps matches TRBD1 (6 bases). TRBV5-3 is marked as an open reading frame, function uncertain. The V gene lost 8 bases and the J gene lost 0 bases, with 18 bases spanning the gap. The CDR3 consists of 15 residues. CDR3: CASSPGQSLSYEQYV. CDR3 sequence (DNA): TGTGCCAGCAGCCCCGGACAGTCCCTCTCCTACGAGCAGTACGTC.

A few counts support this clonotype. V and J are TRBV7-6 and TRBJ2-1, with TRBD2 matching 9 bases. The CDR3 covers 15 residues. V lost 4 bases, J lost 0 bases, and 1 base stayed unmatched. CDR1 is SGHVS and CDR2 is FNYEAQ in the germline V gene. The CDR3 nucleotides are TGTGCCAGCAGCTGGCGGGGGGGCTCCTACAATGAGCAGTTCTTC. Its protein is CASSWRGGSYNEQFF.

With respect to this clonotype: One end of the junction does not line up with germline, which may come from a read error. The CDR3 sequence: CASSPKTRF. CDR3 bases: TGTGCCAGCAGCCCGAAGACACGATTC. The chain combines TRBV9 with TRBJ1-2; no clear D gene. Germline CDR1 is SGDLS and CDR2 is YYNGEE. This CDR3 is built from 9 residues.

The chain joins TRBV6-2 or TRBV6-3 to TRBJ2-1; D uncertain. This CDR3 is built from 13 residues. Trimming pared 5 bases from V and 3 bases from J, leaving 8 bases between. Germline lookup yields CDR1 MNHEY and CDR2 SVGEGT. In nucleotides, the CDR3 is TGTGCCAGCAGTGTCGTGTTCTACAATGAGCAGTTCTTC. Its protein product is CASSVVFYNEQFF.

The chain combines TRBV27 with TRBJ2-1, with TRBD1 matching 9 bases. The CDR3 is 15 residues long. The V gene end was trimmed by 4 bases and the J gene end by 2 bases; junction bases not matched to a gene: 3. Germline assignment: CDR1 MNHEY and CDR2 SMNVEV (reference sequence). CDR3 in DNA: TGTGCCAGCAGTTCCGGGACAGGGCCCTACAATGAGCAGTTCTTC. It codes for CASSSGTGPYNEQFF.

This clonotype was seen a handful of times. This sequence joins TRBV7-6 and TRBJ2-3, with 9 bases that match TRBD1. The V and J ends lost 3 bases and 3 bases, in that order; junction bases with no gene match: 7. Germline V gives CDR1 SGHVS, CDR2 FNYEAQ. CDR3 size: 16 residues. The DNA of the CDR3 is TGTGCCAGCAGCTTGTCCCTCGGGACAGGGACAGATACGCAGTATTTT. The encoded protein is CASSLSLGTGTDTQYF.

The chain joins TRBV28 to TRBJ1-2; 8 bases agree with TRBD1. The germline CDR1 and CDR2 sequences are MDHEN and SYDVKM. The junction had 16 bases not matched to a gene; V was cut back by 6 bases and J by 4 bases. This CDR3 spans 17 amino acids. CDR3 protein: CASSQQAPDREAYGYTF. The CDR3 DNA follows: TGTGCCAGCAGCCAGCAGGCACCGGACAGGGAGGCCTATGGCTACACCTTC.

This chain connects TRBV11-1 to TRBJ1-1; no clear D. CDR1 is SGHAT and CDR2 is FQDESV in the germline V gene (reference sequence). The V and J ends lost 4 bases and 0 bases respectively, with 15 bases between them. The length of the CDR3 is 16 residues. The CDR3 coding sequence is TGTGCCAGCAGCTCCTACGGCAGGTCCCTGAACACTGAAGCTTTCTTT. This translates into CASSSYGRSLNTEAFF.

This clonotype showed up just a few times. The rearrangement links TRBV7-2 to TRBJ2-5; no clear D gene. V was cut by 1 base and J by 5 bases, with 11 bases left in between. CDR1 is SGHTA, CDR2 FQGNSA, per germline. The CDR3 is made up of 14 amino acids. Here the CDR3 DNA reads TGTGCCAGCAGCTTAGACCCAGGCAGTGAGACCCAGTACTTC. Residues: CASSLDPGSETQYF. Based on the CDR3 plus reference TRBV7-2 and TRBJ2-5, the full variable domain is GAGVSQSPSNKVTEKGKDVELRCDPISGHTALYWYRQSLGQGLEFLIYFQGNSAPDKSGLPSDRFSAERTGGSVSTLTIQRTQQEDSAVYLCASSLDPGSETQYFGPGTRLLVL.

This chain links TRBV7-6 with TRBJ1-2; the match to TRBD1 covers 7 bases. J gave up 0 bases and V 4 bases, and 11 bases lay outside the gene matches. The CDR3 extends over 17 amino acids. Germline V gene sequence: CDR1 SGHVS, CDR2 FNYEAQ. The CDR3 DNA sequence: TGTGCCAGCAGCTCAGGACACAGGGGCCTTTCTAACTATGGCTACACCTTC. It yields the protein CASSSGHRGLSNYGYTF.